These 25 T cell receptor beta chains were sequenced from one sample in a study of T cells in localized non-small cell lung cancer. TCRdb keeps only in-frame clones here, not all; method: immunoSEQ multiplex PCR. The data hold 15,000 to 20,000 clones, with more than 65% observed a single time. The source material was peripheral blood, sampled before any cancer treatment. These receptors came from a male donor at least 60 years old with stage I lung adenocarcinoma.

The V call is TRBV6-5, the J call TRBJ2-7, with D perhaps TRBD2 (6 bases). V lost 2 bases and J lost 2, with 10 bases in between. Germline CDR1 and CDR2: MNHEY and SVGAGI. The CDR3 runs to 14 residues. This chain's CDR3 is CASSYGTPPYEQYF. The CDR3 region has the DNA TGTGCCAGCAGTTACGGGACTCCTCCCTACGAGCAGTACTTC.

The chain links TRBV5-6 to TRBJ2-3; D is ambiguous. Per the germline V gene, CDR1 is SGHDT and CDR2 is YYEEEE. CDR3 length: 13 amino acids. Trimming removed 4 bases at V and 4 bases at J, with 10 bases between. This chain's CDR3 is CASSPSASDTQYF. CDR3 sequence (DNA): TGTGCCAGCAGCCCCTCGGCCTCAGATACGCAGTATTTT.

The J gene is TRBJ2-1, the V gene TRBV28; TRBD2 might be the D (6 bases). The CDR3 totals 13 residues. Germline V gene data show CDR1 as MDHEN and CDR2 as SYDVKM. V was trimmed by 5 bases and J by 7 bases, leaving 12 bases between them. This CDR3 reads CASSRDSWNEQFF. Written as DNA, the CDR3 is TGTGCCAGCAGTCGGGACTCCTGGAATGAGCAGTTCTTC.

The chain is built from TRBV27 and TRBJ1-5, with no clear D. Trimming removed 7 bases at V and 1 base at J, with 17 bases between. In germline, CDR1 is MNHEY, CDR2 SMNVEV (reference sequence). This CDR3 has 16 amino acids. CDR3 amino acids: CASNPPPTRSNQPQHF. The CDR3 DNA is TGTGCCAGCAACCCACCTCCGACAAGGAGCAATCAGCCCCAGCATTTT.

This clone was detected a few times. The rearrangement uses TRBV7-2 and TRBJ1-3; D not resolved. Germline lookup yields CDR1 SGHTA and CDR2 FQGNSA. The length of the CDR3 is 15 residues. Trimming left V 5 bases short and J 4 bases short, with 15 bases between. The DNA for the CDR3 is TGTGCCAGCAGCACGTATCTAGAAGCCGGAAACACCATATATTTT. Its translation: CASSTYLEAGNTIYF. The full variable domain, with the rest looked up from reference TRBV7-2 and TRBJ1-3, is GAGVSQSPSNKVTEKGKDVELRCDPISGHTALYWYRQSLGQGLEFLIYFQGNSAPDKSGLPSDRFSAERTGGSVSTLTIQRTQQEDSAVYLCASSTYLEAGNTIYFGEGSWLTVV.

V and J are TRBV2 and TRBJ2-1; D gene ambiguous. V was pared by 2 bases and J by 0 bases, with 8 bases between. Germline-derived CDR1 and CDR2 are SNHLY and FYNNEI. The CDR3 spans 15 residues. The CDR3 spells CASSESLTSYNEQFF. The CDR3 bases are TGTGCCAGCAGTGAATCTCTGACCTCCTACAATGAGCAGTTCTTC.

This rearrangement joins TRBV28 to TRBJ1-3; TRBD1 might be the D (6 bases). V dropped 1 base and J dropped 3 bases, with 16 bases sitting between them. The CDR3 runs 17 residues. Germline loops: CDR1 MDHEN, CDR2 SYDVKM. The CDR3: CASSLSFGGGNGNTIYF. CDR3 DNA: TGTGCCAGCAGTTTATCTTTCGGAGGGGGGAATGGAAACACCATATATTTT.

This chain connects TRBV15 to TRBJ2-5; D ambiguous. V was shortened by 0 bases and J by 5 bases, with 13 bases between the two germline ends. The CDR3 has 15 amino acids. Per germline, CDR1 LNHNV and CDR2 YYDKDF (reference sequence). CDR3 loop: CATSRDRGVGETQYF. The CDR3 region has the DNA TGTGCCACCAGCAGAGATCGTGGGGTTGGGGAGACCCAGTACTTC.

This chain uses TRBV7-8 with TRBJ2-7; 8 bases are a match to TRBD2. Looked up from germline, CDR1 is SGHVS and CDR2 is FQNEAQ. The trim removed 1 base at V and 4 bases at J, leaving 15 bases unmatched. CDR3 size: 18 residues. CDR3 sequence (DNA): TGTGCCAGCAGCTTAGGTGGGGACGGGGGGGCCTTATGGTACGAGCAGTACTTC. The encoded protein is CASSLGGDGGALWYEQYF.

This chain uses TRBV20-1 with TRBJ2-4, with TRBD2 matching 8 bases. Losses at the gene ends were 2 bases for V and 9 bases for J; bases not matched to a gene: 0. The CDR3 is 11 residues long. Germline V CDR1 and CDR2: DFQATT, SNEGSKA (reference sequence). The CDR3 DNA sequence: TGCAGTGCTAGACGGGGGGGCATTCAGTACTTC. It is translated as CSARRGGIQYF.

This chain links TRBV5-4 with TRBJ2-2; 8 bases are a match to TRBD2. This CDR3 has 16 residues. With V trimmed by 2 bases and J by 7 bases, 10 bases remained unmatched. CDR1 is SGHNT and CDR2 is YYREEE in the germline V gene (reference sequence). The CDR3 loop reads CASSFISSGQGGELFF. DNA for the CDR3: TGTGCCAGCAGCTTTATTTCTAGCGGGCAGGGCGGGGAGCTGTTTTTT.

This clone was recorded only once. The gene calls are TRBV27 and TRBJ2-2; D call uncertain. V lost 3 bases, J lost 5 bases, and 7 bases lay in between. This CDR3 is 13 amino acids long. CDR1 MNHEY and CDR2 SMNVEV come from the germline V gene (reference sequence). CDR3 region: CASSFPVTGELFF. The CDR3 DNA reads TGTGCCAGCAGTTTTCCGGTGACCGGGGAGCTGTTTTTT.

This clone came up once. As DNA, the CDR3 is TGTGCCAGCAGCGTATCCGACAGGGGGCCCACATGGAAGCAGTTCTTC. Translating it yields CASSVSDRGPTWKQFF. This chain joins TRBV9 and TRBJ2-1, with 10 bases identical to TRBD1. CDR1 is SGDLS and CDR2 is YYNGEE in the germline V gene. Losses at the gene ends were 1 base for V and 11 bases for J; bases not matched to a gene: 12. This CDR3 has 16 residues.

The chain couples TRBV30 to TRBJ1-4; D is unclear. CDR1 and CDR2 (germline): GTSNPN, SVGIG (reference sequence). The CDR3 sequence is 16 residues long. V lost 3 bases and J 5 bases, leaving 19 bases between the germline ends. CDR3 DNA sequence: TGTGCCTGGAGGGGTAGGGATCTCGGGCTGAATGAAAAACTGTTTTTT. Translated: CAWRGRDLGLNEKLFF.

Relative to its sample, this clone is medium-sized. The chain has TRBV7-8 and TRBJ1-1; maybe TRBD1 (6 bases). V gave up 1 base and J gave up 6 bases, with 12 bases separating them. Germline loops: CDR1 SGHVS, CDR2 FQNEAQ. The CDR3 extends over 14 amino acids. CDR3 in DNA: TGTGCCAGCAGCTTAGAGAGGGGGGTCCCTGAAGCTTTCTTT. It is translated as CASSLERGVPEAFF.

This chain joins TRBV15 and TRBJ1-2, with D possibly TRBD1 on 5 matching bases. In germline, CDR1 is LNHNV, CDR2 YYDKDF (reference sequence). The CDR3 spans 15 residues. V was clipped by 8 bases and J by 2 bases, with 18 bases between them. For the CDR3, the DNA is TGTGCCACCTCCGGGCGTGGGGCACTCAACTATGGCTACACCTTC. This codes for CATSGRGALNYGYTF.

The chain carries TRBV14 and TRBJ2-1; 9 nucleotides match TRBD2. Germline V lookup: CDR1 SGHDN, CDR2 FVKESK. CDR3 length equals 17 residues. V shed 0 bases and J 4 bases; nucleotides not matched to a gene: 7. The chain's CDR3 is CASSQDWASGIYNEQFF. CDR3 nucleotides: TGTGCCAGCAGCCAAGATTGGGCTAGCGGGATTTACAATGAGCAGTTCTTC.

This clone appeared once. This chain links TRBV6-1 with TRBJ2-7; no clear D gene. Trimming stripped 6 bases from V and 6 bases from J, with 21 bases between. This CDR3 spans 15 amino acids. Germline V gene lookup returns CDR1 MNHNS and CDR2 SASEGT. This CDR3 reads CASRMATSRSTEQYF. CDR3 in DNA: TGTGCCAGCAGAATGGCTACATCCCGCTCTACCGAGCAGTACTTC.

The chain links TRBV5-8 to TRBJ2-5; the D gene is possibly TRBD2 (6 bases). V was cut by 4 bases and J by 0 bases, with 19 bases left in between. CDR1 is SGHTS, CDR2 YDEGEE, per germline. The CDR3 runs to 17 residues. The CDR3 nucleotides read TGTGCCAGCAGCAAAGGGGATGGCGGGGCGTACCAAGAGACCCAGTACTTC. This sequence encodes CASSKGDGGAYQETQYF.

The chain is built from TRBV5-1 and TRBJ1-5, with 7 bases fitting TRBD1. CDR1 SGHRS and CDR2 YFSETQ come from the germline V gene. Unmatched junction bases numbered 2, after V lost 0 bases and J lost 2 bases. The CDR3 runs 15 residues. The CDR3 loop is CASSLGTGRNQPQHF. The CDR3 DNA reads as TGCGCCAGCAGCTTGGGGACAGGCCGCAATCAGCCCCAGCATTTT.

V and J are TRBV6-5 and TRBJ1-2; D may be TRBD1 (6 bases). Germline-derived CDR1 and CDR2 are MNHEY and SVGAGI. Trimming removed 2 bases from V and 6 bases from J, with 13 bases in between. The CDR3 covers 14 residues. The CDR3 sequence: CASSYMGGANGYTF. Here the CDR3 DNA reads TGTGCCAGCAGTTACATGGGGGGCGCGAATGGCTACACCTTC.

This rearrangement joins TRBV25-1 to TRBJ1-2, with D perhaps matching TRBD1 (6 bases). Looked up from germline, CDR1 is MGHDK and CDR2 is SYGVNS. The CDR3 length is 16 residues. The V and J ends lost 6 bases and 1 base respectively, with 18 bases between them. The CDR3 nucleotides are TGTGCCAGCAGCCCTCGGGGGGCGGATGTTAACTATGGCTACACCTTC. It encodes CASSPRGADVNYGYTF.

In this sample, this clone is medium-sized. The chain uses TRBV6-5 and TRBJ2-5; TRBD2 might be the D (6 bases). This CDR3 is built from 13 residues. The germline CDR1 and CDR2 sequences are MNHEY and SVGAGI. Trimming removed 6 bases from V and 5 bases from J, with 13 bases in between. The DNA for the CDR3 is TGTGCCAGCAGCGAACGGGAGATTGAGACCCAGTACTTC. It encodes CASSEREIETQYF.

This chain links TRBV14 with TRBJ1-2; 7 bases are a match to TRBD1. Germline lookup yields CDR1 SGHDN and CDR2 FVKESK. This CDR3 comprises 15 residues. Trimming cost V 6 bases and J 4 bases; bases outside gene matches: 11. The CDR3, as DNA: TGTGCCAGCAGTTCAGGCGGGACAGTTGCCTATGGCTACACCTTC. Encoded protein: CASSSGGTVAYGYTF.

The chain uses TRBV5-1 and TRBJ2-1; D not resolved. From germline, CDR1 is SGHRS and CDR2 YFSETQ. Trimming stripped 4 bases from V and 0 bases from J, with 14 bases between. The CDR3 loop spans 16 amino acids. Here the CDR3 DNA reads TGCGCCAGCAGCATCGTGGCACTTAGCTCCTACAATGAGCAGTTCTTC. It encodes CASSIVALSSYNEQFF. The complete variable domain, with remaining parts taken from reference TRBV5-1 and TRBJ2-1, reads KAGVTQTPRYLIKTRGQQVTLSCSPISGHRSVSWYQQTPGQGLQFLFEYFSETQRNKGNFPGRFSGRQFSNSRSEMNVSTLELGDSALYLCASSIVALSSYNEQFFGPGTRLTVL.